The sequence of this T cell receptor (beta chain) was determined in a study of radiotherapy plus CTLA-4 blockade in lung cancer. About the study: For approximately 17% of patients, objective responses occurred, and around 31% had disease control. Study-level points and caveats: Early clonal dynamics of blood T cells, together with interferon-beta, were reported as the best response predictor. Blood TCR clones of tumor origin expanded after radiotherapy plus ipilimumab.

CTLA-4 blockade with ipilimumab, together with focal radiation, was given to patients with chemo-refractory metastatic non-small-cell lung cancer. Some clones are missing from TCRdb's copy, which holds only in-frame ones; the method was immunoSEQ multiplex PCR. The profile covers about 56,000 clones, with less than 80% appearing a single time and around a sixth taken by the ten largest. A remark on this clone: Its target is not known.

V dropped 5 bases and J dropped 0 bases, with 11 bases sitting between them. The CDR3 sequence is 14 residues long. Germline V gene data show CDR1 as MNHEY and CDR2 as SMNVEV (reference sequence). This sample comprised peripheral blood, obtained from a patient treated with radiotherapy plus ipilimumab. The TCR originated in a human donor with non-small cell lung cancer who had a complete response to radiotherapy plus ipilimumab. The chain recombines TRBV27 with TRBJ2-7; D is undetermined. The CDR3 spells CASSGSTSSYEQYV. As DNA, the CDR3 is TGTGCCAGCAGTGGGTCGACAAGCTCCTACGAGCAGTACGTC.